This T cell receptor beta chain was sequenced in a study of CD8+ T cells in alopecia areata. Study information: Female C3H/HeJ mice aged about 7-10 weeks received skin from roughly 6-12-month-old C3H/HeJ donors with spontaneous alopecia. Points from the study as a whole: Higher clonality and more expanded CD8+ clones appeared in lesional than normal scalp. Among the cells sequenced in scalp samples are also the resident alphabeta T cells of normal skin. Sharing of TCRs across patients appeared less clear than in mice, possibly for HLA-related reasons.

This CDR3 spans 14 amino acids. The J segment lost 3 bases and the V segment lost 1 base, leaving 1 base of the junction unmatched. Germline V CDR1 and CDR2: NSHNY, SYGAGN. Reverse transcription of extracted RNA yielded cDNA, which provided the sequencing template. TCRdb's copy holds only in-frame clones and misses some; the assay was immunoSEQ multiplex PCR. The specimen gives about 270,000 clones without singletons; the ten biggest hold less than 1.5%. Markers including CD4, CD8alpha, NKG2D and NKG2ACE guided sorting of pooled cutaneous lymph node cells. Regarding this clone: The target antigen is unknown. Genes and germline come from the mouse. The read comes to an end 4 residues before the CDR3 does, leaving the germline J gene to fill in the end.

The chain uses TRBV13-1 and TRBJ2-5, with 8 nucleotides matching TRBD2. This receptor was taken from a C3H/HeJ mouse with alopecia areata. MHC haplotype of the mouse line: H2-k. Source material: CD4+ T cells sorted from a lymph node. The CDR3 here is CASSDNWGQDTQYF. The DNA read from the CDR3 is TGTGCCAGCAGTGATAACTGGGGGCAAGAC.